Shown below are 17 T cell receptor beta chains from a single sample sequenced in a study of vaccination effects on CD4 cells after COVID-19. Assay used: immunoSEQ multiplex PCR; TCRdb lists only in-frame clones, some missing. The table records roughly 59,000 clones, about 78% of them present only once. Within the ViraFEST assay, antigen-specific CD4+ T cells underwent expansion with viral peptide pools prior to sequencing. Culture proceeded for about ten days, and CD4+ T cells were then isolated. Either the mRNA-1273 or the BNT162b2 vaccine was given to participants as two doses. These TCRs' antigens remain unknown. The source material was CD4+ T cells from PBMCs cultured with HCoV-OC43 spike peptides, sampled after COVID-19 vaccination. Noted subset: HCoV-OC43 spike overlapping peptide pool stimulation. The receptor source for this set is a human donor who received a COVID-19 vaccine.

This clone has only a few counts. This chain joins TRBV20-1 and TRBJ1-5; TRBD1 might be the D (6 bases). The CDR3 has 12 amino acids. The V end was cut by 3 bases, the J end by 11 bases, with 14 bases between. Per germline, CDR1 DFQATT and CDR2 SNEGSKA (reference sequence). CDR3 nucleotide sequence: TGCAGTGCTAGTGGGGGGCGCGGATCCCAGCATTTT. It codes for CSASGGRGSQHF.

The rearrangement uses TRBV2 and TRBJ1-1, with a tentative D call TRBD1 (5 bases). The germline V gene encodes CDR1 SNHLY and CDR2 FYNNEI. With 5 bases removed from V and 3 bases from J, the gap between germline ends came to 13 bases. This CDR3 is built from 14 residues. CDR3 region: CASSIVGVDTEAFF. CDR3 bases: TGTGCCAGCAGTATCGTGGGGGTCGACACTGAAGCTTTCTTT.

The genes are TRBV2 and TRBJ2-3; possibly TRBD2 for D (5 bases). There are 14 residues in the CDR3. Trimming stripped 2 bases from V and 5 bases from J, with 11 bases between. Germline V gene lookup returns CDR1 SNHLY and CDR2 FYNNEI. CDR3 in DNA: TGTGCCAGCAGTGAAACTGGGAGAGGAGATACGCAGTATTTT. Translation gives CASSETGRGDTQYF.

The chain is built from TRBV6-5 and TRBJ1-1; D is possibly TRBD1 (6 bases). The length of the CDR3 is 14 residues. V gave up 5 bases and J gave up 0 bases, with 10 bases separating them. Germline V gene data show CDR1 as MNHEY and CDR2 as SVGAGI. The CDR3 loop is CASSRRQVNTEAFF. The CDR3 DNA is TGTGCCAGCAGTCGTCGACAGGTGAACACTGAAGCTTTCTTT.

The CDR3 DNA is TGTGCCAGCAGAGAATCCGGGACAGGGAACTACAATGAGCAGTTCTTC. Amino acid sequence: CASRESGTGNYNEQFF. The chain joins TRBV6-4 to TRBJ2-1, with 9 positions matching TRBD1. V gave up 6 bases and J gave up 3 bases; unmatched junction bases: 9. Looked up from germline, CDR1 is MRHNA and CDR2 is SNTAGT. The CDR3 extends over 16 amino acids.

The V and J genes are TRBV6-5 and TRBJ2-7, with D unresolved. V was cut by 8 bases and J by 3 bases, with 17 bases left in between. Germline CDR1 MNHEY, CDR2 SVGAGI. This CDR3 is built from 14 residues. CDR3 protein: CASAYHEVGYEQYV. In DNA, the CDR3 is TGTGCCAGCGCCTATCATGAGGTCGGCTACGAGCAGTACGTC.

The rearrangement uses TRBV24-1 and TRBJ1-1; D is unresolved. Trimming took 4 bases from V and 6 from J, leaving 8 bases between them. Germline CDR1 reads KGHDR; CDR2 reads SFDVKD. The CDR3 length is 12 residues. The CDR3 DNA is TGTGCCACCAGTGACGGCCTATCTGAAGCTTTCTTT. Amino acids: CATSDGLSEAFF.

V is TRBV29-1 and J is TRBJ1-2, with 7 nucleotides matching TRBD1. From germline, CDR1 is SQVTM and CDR2 ANQGSEA. CDR3 length: 16 residues. V was clipped by 0 bases and J by 5 bases; unmatched bases: 12. CDR3: CSVEENRDSRRYGYTF. The CDR3 nucleotides are TGCAGCGTTGAAGAGAACCGGGACAGTAGACGTTATGGCTACACCTTC.

J is TRBJ2-5 and V is TRBV9, with 7 positions matching TRBD1. Germline trimming cut 4 bases from V and 4 bases from J; bases unmatched to any gene: 7. The CDR3 is made up of 14 amino acids. Germline V gene sequence: CDR1 SGDLS, CDR2 YYNGEE. The CDR3 bases are TGTGCCAGCAGCCCACGACAGGGACGAGAGACCCAGTACTTC. Translating gives CASSPRQGRETQYF. The entire variable domain, with the rest obtained from reference TRBV9 and TRBJ2-5, is as follows: DSGVTQTPKHLITATGQRVTLRCSPRSGDLSVYWYQQSLDQGLQFLIQYYNGEERAKGNILERFSAQQFPDLHSELNLSSLELGDSALYFCASSPRQGRETQYFGPGTRLLVL.

The chain employs TRBV7-9 and TRBJ2-7; no clear D gene. Trimming cost V 2 bases and J 7 bases, with 9 bases left between them. The CDR3 runs to 12 residues. The germline V gene has CDR1 SEHNR and CDR2 FQNEAQ (reference sequence). The CDR3 reads CASSLSGGEQYV. DNA of the CDR3: TGTGCCAGCAGCTTATCTGGTGGGGAGCAGTACGTC.

This clone was recorded a few times. The chain has TRBV6-4 and TRBJ1-1, with D hard to call. V was shortened by 5 bases and J by 1 base, with 8 bases between the two germline ends. The CDR3 consists of 13 residues. Per germline, CDR1 MRHNA and CDR2 SNTAGT. In DNA form, the CDR3 reads TGTGCCAGCAGTACCGTTAAGAACACTGAAGCTTTCTTT. Its translation: CASSTVKNTEAFF.

J is TRBJ1-2 and V is TRBV29-1; TRBD1 might be the D (6 bases). V lost 1 base to trimming and J lost 6 bases, with 15 bases between them. The CDR3 loop spans 14 amino acids. CDR1 SQVTM and CDR2 ANQGSEA come from the germline V gene. The CDR3 spells CSVEVGGVVNGYTF. The DNA of the CDR3 is TGCAGCGTTGAAGTAGGGGGAGTAGTTAATGGCTACACCTTC.

This clone turned up a few times. The V gene is TRBV27, the J gene TRBJ1-4; D not resolved. Trimming removed 4 bases at V and 2 bases at J, with 5 bases between. The V gene's germline CDR1 is MNHEY and CDR2 SMNVEV (reference sequence). There are 13 residues in the CDR3. CDR3 region: CASSYHTNEKLFF. The DNA for the CDR3 is TGTGCCAGCAGTTACCATACTAATGAAAAACTGTTTTTT.

V and J are TRBV7-9 and TRBJ2-5, with 11 bases that match TRBD2. This CDR3 region has 15 residues. The V segment lost 5 bases and the J segment 3 bases; nucleotides outside the gene matches: 5. Per germline, CDR1 SEHNR and CDR2 FQNEAQ (reference sequence). CDR3 sequence reads: CASSLIAGGKETQYF. CDR3 coding DNA: TGTGCCAGCAGCCTAATAGCGGGGGGGAAAGAGACCCAGTACTTC.

This chain connects TRBV3-1 (or the pseudogene TRBV3-2) to TRBJ1-4; D gene unclear. CDR1 and CDR2 from the germline V gene are LGHDT and YNNKEL (reference sequence). V was trimmed by 5 bases and J by 8 bases, leaving 15 bases between them. The CDR3 contains 14 residues. The CDR3 sequence is CASSSLWTGEKLFF. The CDR3 DNA reads as TGTGCCAGCAGCTCACTGTGGACCGGCGAAAAACTGTTTTTT.

This chain connects TRBV7-2 to TRBJ1-4; D gene unclear. The CDR3 consists of 14 residues. The V end lost 3 bases, the J end lost 3 bases, and 8 bases lay between the germline ends. Germline V lookup: CDR1 SGHTA, CDR2 FQGNSA. Here the CDR3 reads CASSFAGANEKLFF. CDR3 sequence (DNA): TGTGCCAGCAGCTTCGCCGGGGCTAATGAAAAACTGTTTTTT. Full variable domain (outside the CDR3, taken from reference TRBV7-2 and TRBJ1-4): GAGVSQSPSNKVTEKGKDVELRCDPISGHTALYWYRQSLGQGLEFLIYFQGNSAPDKSGLPSDRFSAERTGGSVSTLTIQRTQQEDSAVYLCASSFAGANEKLFFGSGTQLSVL.

This clone has just one count. In nucleotides, the CDR3 is TGTGCCTGGAGTAGTACACGAACGAACACTGAAGCTTTCTTT. Protein product: CAWSSTRTNTEAFF. The V call is TRBV30, the J call TRBJ1-1; D unresolved. The germline V gene encodes CDR1 GTSNPN and CDR2 SVGIG (reference sequence). Trimming stripped 2 bases from V and 1 base from J, with 11 bases between. The CDR3 runs to 14 residues.